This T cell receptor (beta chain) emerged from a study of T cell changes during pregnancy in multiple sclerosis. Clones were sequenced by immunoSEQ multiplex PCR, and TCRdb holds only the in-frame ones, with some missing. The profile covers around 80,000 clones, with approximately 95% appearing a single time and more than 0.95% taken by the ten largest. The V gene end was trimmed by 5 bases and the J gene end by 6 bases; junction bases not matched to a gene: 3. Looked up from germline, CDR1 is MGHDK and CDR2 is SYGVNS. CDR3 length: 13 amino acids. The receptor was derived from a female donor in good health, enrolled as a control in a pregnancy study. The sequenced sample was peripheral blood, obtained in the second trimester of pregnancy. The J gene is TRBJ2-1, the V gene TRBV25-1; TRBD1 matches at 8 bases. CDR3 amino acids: CASSRQGANEQFF. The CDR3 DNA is TGTGCCAGCAGTAGGCAGGGGGCCAATGAGCAGTTCTTC.